The 26 T cell receptor beta chains listed next were all sequenced from one sample in a study of blood T cell repertoires in COVID-19. Assay used: immunoSEQ multiplex PCR; TCRdb lists only in-frame clones, some missing. The sample has some 200,000 clones; roughly 82% are singletons. Sequencing was performed on PBMCs or T cells enriched from blood (not recorded which). The source of these receptors is a man aged 35 to 55 who had recovered from COVID-19.

CDR3: CASSQGGTSSHNEQFF. CDR3 in DNA: TGTGCCAGCAGCCAGGGGGGGACTAGCAGCCACAATGAGCAGTTCTTC. This chain uses TRBV5-4 with TRBJ2-1; TRBD2 matches at 9 bases. The CDR3 contains 16 residues. J was trimmed by 5 bases and V by 4 bases; bases with no gene match: 10. CDR1 and CDR2 from the germline V gene are SGHNT and YYREEE (reference sequence). The whole variable domain, remainder taken from reference TRBV5-4 and TRBJ2-1, is ETGVTQSPTHLIKTRGQQVTLRCSSQSGHNTVSWYQQALGQGPQFIFQYYREEENGRGNFPPRFSGLQFPNYSSELNVNALELDDSALYLCASSQGGTSSHNEQFFGPGTRLTVL.

The chain recombines TRBV5-4 with TRBJ2-7; TRBD1 might be the D (6 bases). The CDR3 is 13 residues long. Trimming left V 4 bases short and J 2 bases short, with 10 bases between. The germline V gene encodes CDR1 SGHNT and CDR2 YYREEE (reference sequence). The CDR3, as DNA: TGTGCCAGCAGCGTACAGGGTACCTACGAGCAGTACTTC. Translated: CASSVQGTYEQYF. Filled out from reference TRBV5-4 and TRBJ2-7, the complete variable domain reads ETGVTQSPTHLIKTRGQQVTLRCSSQSGHNTVSWYQQALGQGPQFIFQYYREEENGRGNFPPRFSGLQFPNYSSELNVNALELDDSALYLCASSVQGTYEQYFGPGTRLTVT.

This clone was recorded a few times. The CDR3 coding sequence is TGTGCCAGCAGCTTAACTTACGGGATCTCCTACAATGAGCAGTTCTTC. This translates into CASSLTYGISYNEQFF. The genes are TRBV7-3 and TRBJ2-1; TRBD2 is a possible D gene (5 bases). Germline CDR1 is SGHTA and CDR2 is FQGTGA. Trimming cost V 0 bases and J 0 bases, with 9 bases left between them. The CDR3 is 16 residues long.

This sequence joins TRBV6-5 and TRBJ1-3; the D is unclear. CDR1 and CDR2 from the germline V gene are MNHEY and SVGAGI. V was trimmed by 8 bases and J by 0 bases, leaving 11 bases between them. The CDR3 sequence is 14 residues long. The CDR3 DNA follows: TGTGCCAGCGGGGAGAGAAGCTCTGGAAACACCATATATTTT. The encoded protein is CASGERSSGNTIYF.

The J gene is TRBJ2-2, the V gene TRBV7-9, with D possibly matching TRBD2 (7 bases). CDR3 length equals 17 residues. V was cut by 5 bases and J by 0 bases, with 16 bases left in between. Germline-derived CDR1 and CDR2 are SEHNR and FQNEAQ (reference sequence). The CDR3 here is CASSPERGAANTGELFF. For the CDR3, the DNA is TGTGCCAGCAGCCCCGAACGGGGGGCCGCGAACACCGGGGAGCTGTTTTTT.

V is TRBV9 and J is TRBJ1-2; 8 bases align to TRBD1. The V gene's germline CDR1 is SGDLS and CDR2 YYNGEE. CDR3 length equals 14 residues. The V segment lost 5 bases and the J segment 6 bases; nucleotides outside the gene matches: 9. Here the CDR3 DNA reads TGTGCCAGCAGGGGCAGGGGGCGCGGTGATGGCTACACCTTC. Translating gives CASRGRGRGDGYTF.

CDR3 protein: CASSLDGAGADTEAFF. The CDR3 DNA is TGTGCCAGCAGCTTAGATGGTGCAGGGGCGGACACTGAAGCTTTCTTT. The V call is TRBV11-3, the J call TRBJ1-1, with D tentatively TRBD1 (6 bases). Between the trimmed V and J ends, which lost 0 bases and 3 bases, there was a span of 14 bases. CDR1 is SGHNT and CDR2 is YENEEA in the germline V gene. The CDR3 contains 16 residues.

The chain combines TRBV28 with TRBJ2-2; D may be TRBD2 (6 bases). V gave up 7 bases and J gave up 6 bases, with 15 bases separating them. From germline, CDR1 is MDHEN and CDR2 SYDVKM. The CDR3 contains 14 residues. CDR3 residues: CASTNVRGSGELFF. The CDR3 DNA follows: TGTGCCAGCACTAACGTCCGGGGGTCCGGGGAGCTGTTTTTT.

The rearrangement uses TRBV5-5 and TRBJ1-4; D possibly corresponds to TRBD1 (5 bases). The length of the CDR3 is 14 residues. Trimming cost V 3 bases and J 0 bases, with 6 bases left between them. Germline V lookup: CDR1 SGHKS, CDR2 YYEKEE (reference sequence). This chain's CDR3 is CASSWGATNEKLFF. Here the CDR3 DNA reads TGTGCCAGCAGCTGGGGGGCAACTAATGAAAAACTGTTTTTT.

This clone is a singleton in its sample. The chain is built from TRBV2 and TRBJ1-5; D call uncertain. CDR3 size: 18 residues. Germline V gene sequence: CDR1 SNHLY, CDR2 FYNNEI. The V end lost 4 bases, the J end lost 6 bases, and 25 bases lay between the germline ends. The CDR3 spells CASSAGGRVGRAAQPQHF. The CDR3 region has the DNA TGTGCCAGCAGTGCCGGAGGTCGGGTAGGACGAGCGGCTCAGCCCCAGCATTTT.

The chain combines TRBV5-4 with TRBJ2-3; TRBD1 matches 10 bases. V was pared by 3 bases and J by 5 bases, with 3 bases of the junction left unmatched. This CDR3 has 14 residues. CDR1 is SGHNT and CDR2 is YYREEE in the germline V gene (reference sequence). This chain's CDR3 is CASSSGTGEDTQYF. CDR3 sequence (DNA): TGTGCCAGCAGCTCCGGGACAGGGGAAGATACGCAGTATTTT.

The V call is TRBV7-8, the J call TRBJ1-2; the D is unclear. Looked up from germline, CDR1 is SGHVS and CDR2 is FQNEAQ. Trimming took 1 base from V and 1 from J, leaving 4 bases between them. The CDR3 loop spans 13 amino acids. The chain's CDR3 is CASSLGLNYGYTF. CDR3 nucleotides: TGTGCCAGCAGCTTAGGTCTTAACTATGGCTACACCTTC.

The chain is built from TRBV30 and TRBJ1-1; no definite D call. The CDR3 contains 11 residues. Looked up from germline, CDR1 is GTSNPN and CDR2 is SVGIG (reference sequence). The ends were cut back, 2 bases at V and 10 bases at J, with 11 bases in the middle. Here the CDR3 reads CAWSWERIAFF. CDR3 sequence (DNA): TGTGCCTGGAGTTGGGAGAGGATAGCTTTCTTT.

The chain recombines TRBV11-2 with TRBJ1-2, with 7 nucleotides matching TRBD1. The CDR3 has 14 residues. Trimming at V came to 1 base and at J to 8 bases, leaving 7 bases not matched to a gene. Per the germline V gene, CDR1 is SGHAT and CDR2 is FQNNGV. In DNA, the CDR3 is TGTGCCAGCAGCTTAGTGTCAGGGGGAAGGGGCTACACCTTC. This sequence encodes CASSLVSGGRGYTF.

This clone was seen only once. The chain couples TRBV10-3 to TRBJ1-2; D unclear. Trimming shortened V by 0 bases and J by 4 bases, and 12 bases separated the two germline ends. This CDR3 comprises 15 residues. Per germline, CDR1 ENHRY and CDR2 SYGVKD. This CDR3 reads CAISESTGMGYGYTF. CDR3 DNA: TGTGCCATCAGTGAGTCGACGGGGATGGGCTATGGCTACACCTTC.

The chain combines TRBV12-3 or TRBV12-4 with TRBJ1-1; maybe TRBD1 (5 bases). The CDR3 covers 13 residues. Trimming left V 6 bases short and J 5 bases short, with 13 bases between. CDR3 nucleotides: TGTGCCAGCAGCTTTGTGGAGGGGACTGAAGCTTTCTTT. Translated: CASSFVEGTEAFF.

In DNA, the CDR3 is TGTGCCATCAGCTCGGGACAGGGCCCCGCCGGGGAGCTGTTTTTT. It specifies CAISSGQGPAGELFF. V usage is TRBV10-3 and J usage is TRBJ2-2; 9 nucleotides align to TRBD1. The CDR3 totals 15 residues. Germline CDR1 is ENHRY and CDR2 is SYGVKD. Germline trimming cut 6 bases from V and 6 bases from J; bases unmatched to any gene: 8.

The J gene is TRBJ2-7, the V gene TRBV5-6, with a tentative D call TRBD2 (6 bases). The CDR3 contains 13 residues. Germline V lookup: CDR1 SGHDT, CDR2 YYEEEE. V was trimmed by 4 bases and J by 6 bases, leaving 14 bases between them. CDR3 bases: TGTGCCAGCAGCCTCGGGACTTCCCTCGAGCAGTACGTC. Amino acids: CASSLGTSLEQYV.

The chain employs TRBV4-3 and TRBJ2-7, with 11 bases that match TRBD2. The ends lost 0 bases at V and 1 base at J; junction bases unmatched: 11. This CDR3 has 19 residues. In germline, CDR1 is LGHNA, CDR2 YSLEER. CDR3 sequence: CASSQEASGRYGGSYEQYF. The DNA for the CDR3 is TGCGCCAGCAGCCAAGAGGCTAGCGGGAGGTACGGAGGTTCCTACGAGCAGTACTTC.

This clone has only a few counts. The CDR3 reads CASSFPRTDSNQPQHF. The CDR3, as DNA: TGTGCCAGCAGTTTCCCTAGGACAGATAGCAATCAGCCCCAGCATTTT. V usage is TRBV28 and J usage is TRBJ1-5; tentative D call: TRBD1 (6 bases). Trimming shortened V by 3 bases and J by 0 bases, and 12 bases separated the two germline ends. Germline-derived CDR1 and CDR2 are MDHEN and SYDVKM. The CDR3 is made up of 16 amino acids.

The chain combines TRBV29-1 with TRBJ2-3, with D tentatively TRBD2 (6 bases). CDR3 length: 14 amino acids. CDR1 and CDR2 (germline): SQVTM, ANQGSEA. Trimming shortened V by 4 bases and J by 4 bases, and 15 bases separated the two germline ends. The CDR3 loop reads CSVVRGRPADTQYF. The CDR3 coding sequence is TGCAGCGTTGTTCGGGGGAGGCCTGCAGATACGCAGTATTTT.

This clone was recorded only once. The chain uses TRBV30 and TRBJ2-1; TRBD2 matches at 11 bases. Trimming cost V 7 bases and J 3 bases; bases outside gene matches: 8. The germline V gene encodes CDR1 GTSNPN and CDR2 SVGIG (reference sequence). The CDR3 totals 15 residues. The DNA for the CDR3 is TGTGCCTCCACTTTAGCGGGAGGGTTCTACAATGAGCAGTTCTTC. This encodes CASTLAGGFYNEQFF.

The chain joins TRBV2 to TRBJ1-6, with TRBD1 identical over 7 bases. The V gene's germline CDR1 is SNHLY and CDR2 FYNNEI. V was clipped by 2 bases and J by 15 bases; unmatched bases: 7. There are 13 residues in the CDR3. CDR3 sequence: CASSEIDREFLHF. DNA for the CDR3: TGTGCCAGCAGTGAAATTGACAGGGAGTTCCTCCACTTT.

The rearrangement uses TRBV6-5 and TRBJ2-2, with 7 bases fitting TRBD2. The CDR3 sequence is 14 residues long. With 4 bases clipped from V and 9 bases from J, the junction kept 8 bases outside the gene matches. CDR1 is MNHEY and CDR2 is SVGAGI in the germline V gene. In DNA, the CDR3 is TGTGCCAGCAGTTGGGGCGGCGGGAGCCGGGAGCTGTTTTTT. The encoded protein is CASSWGGGSRELFF.

The chain is built from TRBV15 and TRBJ2-2, with TRBD2 matching 7 bases. V was pared by 0 bases and J by 5 bases, with 15 bases of the junction left unmatched. The length of the CDR3 is 19 residues. CDR1 and CDR2 from the germline V gene are LNHNV and YYDKDF (reference sequence). CDR3 residues: CATSREFIFGTTKTGELFF. CDR3 sequence (DNA): TGTGCCACCAGCAGAGAGTTTATATTCGGGACTACCAAAACCGGGGAGCTGTTTTTT.

This chain joins TRBV5-1 and TRBJ2-1; 13 bases are shared with TRBD2. The trim removed 4 bases at V and 4 bases at J, leaving 5 bases unmatched. CDR3 size: 16 residues. CDR1 is SGHRS, CDR2 YFSETQ, per germline. CDR3 sequence (DNA): TGCGCCAGCAGCGAGGGGACTAGCGGGAAATACAATGAGCAGTTCTTC. Amino acid sequence: CASSEGTSGKYNEQFF. Combining the CDR3 with reference TRBV5-1 and TRBJ2-1 gives the whole variable domain KAGVTQTPRYLIKTRGQQVTLSCSPISGHRSVSWYQQTPGQGLQFLFEYFSETQRNKGNFPGRFSGRQFSNSRSEMNVSTLELGDSALYLCASSEGTSGKYNEQFFGPGTRLTVL.